A single T cell receptor (beta chain) is shown here with its context. What it binds is not known. The PCR employed 60 Vbeta primers together with 13 Jbeta primers. Repertoires were generated with immunoSEQ multiplex PCR, while TCRdb's copy carries only in-frame clones and drops some. Of roughly 100,000 clones in the sample, approximately 82% were seen once. CDR1 and CDR2 (germline): MNHEY, SMNVEV (reference sequence). The V gene lost 5 bases and the J gene lost 3 bases, with 20 bases spanning the gap. This CDR3 comprises 16 residues. These data are taken from a study of cytomegalovirus exposure and HLA in healthy donors. About the research overall: A previous analysis identified 117 million unique TCR beta sequences derived from 180 million or so T cells. Findings and caveats of the study: Among TCR beta chains, those listed as cytomegalovirus-associated numbered some 160. The later analysis indicated that the majority of CMV-associated TCR beta chains appeared HLA-restricted. At a 0.05 false discovery rate, a later analysis found roughly 17,000 TCR beta sequences to be associated with HLA alleles.

This sequence was found in a man in his forties in good health and CMV-seronegative. The sequenced material came from PBMCs. This chain uses TRBV27 with TRBJ2-7; weak D call: TRBD2 (5 bases). The CDR3 spells CASSAGRAGLFYEQYF. CDR3 in DNA: TGTGCCAGCAGTGCGGGCAGAGCCGGTTTATTCTACGAGCAGTACTTC.